This TCR beta chain was captured by sequencing in a study of blood T cell repertoires in COVID-19 (dated by TCRdb to the early 2020s). Study-wide context: Samples from collaborators originated in the United States, Italy and Spain and spanned both the acute and convalescent phases of COVID-19. The material from the prospective study consisted of cDNA or gDNA derived from T cells, B-cell-depleted T cells, or PBMCs. Subjects who had been exposed to COVID-19, were actively infected with it, or had recovered from it provided the deeply sampled blood TCRbeta repertoires that made up the dataset. A freely available public database, intended as a resource for researchers studying the immune response to SARS-CoV-2, is where the repertoires were released. The samples were drawn from two sources: the first 160 participants of the ongoing ImmuneRACE study, and 1,200 or so subjects contributed by 6 global collaborators. Nearly every sample came with metadata listing a de-identified subject ID, COVID-19 status, age in years and sex. Where available, HLA class I and class II types were taken from metadata supplied by the sample provider and were not determined by assay-based typing.

In Seattle, one collaborating source enrolled patients while the infection was active and tracked those patients longitudinally over the course of disease. Whole blood was collected in K2EDTA tubes by collaborating institutions according to the institutions' own protocols. For TCRbeta analysis, collaborators shipped samples in one of three forms: frozen whole blood, isolated PBMCs, or DNA extracted from either of those sample types. The immunoSEQ Assay, a bias-controlled multiplex PCR, was used to amplify TCRbeta CDR3 regions from genomic DNA. The authors' analysis ran thus. The number of nucleated cells in each sample was estimated from the amplification of reference gene primers within the assay. To quantify the absolute abundance of each unique TCRbeta CDR3 rearrangement, sequence reads were collapsed and filtered. Productive Simpson clonality was computed per sample as the square root of Simpson's diversity index over productive rearrangements. The table comes from immuneACCESS by way of TCRdb, which keeps in-frame sequences with V and J called. Part of the clones is missing from these tables; in studies checked, under half for an unresolved V gene and the rest for unknown reasons. The V and J calls and clone size come from that table; D and trimming were worked out from the DNA. For this sample there are about 130,000 clones; 75% to 90% appear just once. 2.5% to 3.5% of the sample is in the top ten clones.

With regard to this clone: Its target antigen remains unknown. Qualities for individual bases were not recorded, and no much larger clone is one base off.

Paper-wide results and their limitations: How much clinical and demographic metadata was included differed by source and by participant, and the metadata was provided uncurated.

The germline V gene sets CDR1 to LGHNA and CDR2 to YSLEER. V loses 0 bases, J loses 7 bases, and the germline ends lie 6 bases apart. The CDR3 holds 12 amino acids from the cysteine to the phenylalanine. CDR3 DNA only is kept here, 36 bases in frame from base 1. Here the chain combines TRBV4-3 and TRBJ1-2; no D gene is confidently identified. This clonotype was obtained from a woman older than 75 with COVID-19, enrolled during active disease. Input material: peripheral blood. The DNA reads as follows: TGCGCCAGCAGCCAAGATTCATCTGGCTACACCTTC. It translates as CASSQDSSGYTF.